This entry lists 10 T cell receptor beta chains sequenced from one sample in a study of Ad26.COV2.S vaccination and SARS-CoV-2 variants. Some clones are missing from TCRdb's copy, which holds only in-frame ones; the method was immunoSEQ multiplex PCR. This table has over 400,000 clones, roughly 89% appearing once. The treatment here: 15 to 20 received Ad26.COV2.S at low or high dose, single or two shots; about 5 received placebo; per-sample allocation not given. On day 63 after the first injection, vaccine and placebo recipients gave samples. This specimen was peripheral blood, taken in a trial of Ad26.COV2.S vaccine versus placebo. The source of these receptors is a person between 18 and 65 years old who received the Ad26.COV2.S COVID-19 vaccine or a placebo.

The chain is built from TRBV25-1 and TRBJ2-2; tentative D call: TRBD1 (6 bases). Germline loops: CDR1 MGHDK, CDR2 SYGVNS. The V and J ends lost 2 bases and 5 bases respectively, with 15 bases between them. There are 16 residues in the CDR3. CDR3 DNA: TGTGCCAGCAGTGAAGATCAGGGGCTTCGAACCGGGGAGCTGTTTTTT. Protein product: CASSEDQGLRTGELFF.

The chain has TRBV6-5 and TRBJ2-2; TRBD2 matches at 8 bases. V gave up 6 bases and J gave up 4 bases; unmatched junction bases: 4. This CDR3 is built from 14 residues. Germline V CDR1 and CDR2: MNHEY, SVGAGI. The CDR3 DNA reads TGTGCCAGCAGCCGGACTAGCCCCACCGGGGAGCTGTTTTTT. It specifies CASSRTSPTGELFF.

The V and J genes are TRBV28 and TRBJ1-6, with TRBD1 identical over 7 bases. The J segment lost 9 bases and the V segment lost 1 base, leaving 6 bases of the junction unmatched. Germline V gene data show CDR1 as MDHEN and CDR2 as SYDVKM. The CDR3 runs 15 residues. The CDR3 sequence: CASSLFQGGFSPLHF. CDR3 bases: TGTGCCAGCAGTTTATTCCAGGGGGGATTTTCACCCCTCCACTTT.

The chain's CDR3 is CASDVSSYNEQFF. The DNA of the CDR3 is TGTGCCAGCGACGTGAGCTCCTACAATGAGCAGTTCTTC. The chain links TRBV6-5 to TRBJ2-1; D gene unclear. This CDR3 has 13 amino acids. Trimming stripped 8 bases from V and 0 bases from J, with 8 bases between. CDR1 and CDR2 (germline): MNHEY, SVGAGI.

In its sample, this clone was seen a few times. This rearrangement joins TRBV4-2 to TRBJ2-7, with no clear D. The CDR3 is 15 residues long. Deletions cut 0 bases from V and 4 bases from J, with 13 bases between. Germline assignment: CDR1 LGHNA and CDR2 YNFKEQ. CDR3 nucleotides: TGTGCCAGCAGCCAAGATTCCGGGTCCTTGTACGAGCAGTACGTC. Translating gives CASSQDSGSLYEQYV.

The chain is built from TRBV4-3 and TRBJ1-3; no clear D. Trimming took 3 bases from V and 0 from J, leaving 12 bases between them. Per germline, CDR1 LGHNA and CDR2 YSLEER. The CDR3 is 16 amino acids. This CDR3 is CASSQSYTSSGNTIYF. The CDR3 DNA sequence: TGCGCCAGCAGCCAGAGTTACACGAGCTCTGGAAACACCATATATTTT.

This chain's CDR3 is CASRSPGTNTEAFF. The CDR3 DNA sequence: TGTGCCAGTAGGTCCCCCGGGACGAACACTGAAGCTTTCTTT. The chain links TRBV19 to TRBJ1-1; D may be TRBD1 (5 bases). The CDR3 extends over 14 amino acids. Between the trimmed V and J ends, which lost 6 bases and 1 base, there was a span of 12 bases. Germline V gives CDR1 LNHDA, CDR2 SQIVND (reference sequence).

The chain recombines TRBV28 with TRBJ2-7, with D possibly being TRBD1 (6 bases). Trimming stripped 7 bases from V and 5 bases from J, with 18 bases between. This CDR3 has 14 amino acids. CDR1 MDHEN and CDR2 SYDVKM come from the germline V gene. The CDR3 spells CASILATGGNEQYF. In DNA form, the CDR3 reads TGTGCCAGCATCCTCGCGACAGGAGGAAACGAGCAGTACTTC.

The genes are TRBV2 and TRBJ2-1; D is undetermined. V shed 0 bases and J shed 12 bases, with 12 bases lying between them. Germline V lookup: CDR1 SNHLY, CDR2 FYNNEI. This CDR3 has 13 amino acids. The CDR3 DNA sequence: TGTGCCAGCAGTGAAGCCCCTATCTTGGGGCAGTTCTTC. This sequence encodes CASSEAPILGQFF.

The chain carries TRBV2 and TRBJ1-4; D is ambiguous. The V end was cut by 3 bases, the J end by 7 bases, with 12 bases between. Germline CDR1 and CDR2: SNHLY and FYNNEI. This CDR3 region has 14 residues. The CDR3 nucleotides read TGTGCCAGCAGTGATTATGGGTTCGGTGAAAAACTGTTTTTT. Its protein is CASSDYGFGEKLFF.